The 23 T cell receptor beta chains listed next were all sequenced from one sample in a study of T cells in Graves' hyperthyroidism and ophthalmopathy. Amplified TCR beta CDR3 regions derived from RNA transcripts. First-round RT-PCR of the TCR CDR3 relied on the HTBI primer set. From the multiplex PCR reads, TCRdb called clonotypes with MiXCR, one entry per CDR3 protein. The table records 500,000 to 800,000 distinct CDR3 sequences, about 14% of them present only once. Sequenced sample: blood. The receptor set was obtained from a woman aged 45-59 years with Graves' ophthalmopathy.

This clonotype was recorded many times. This chain connects TRBV30 to TRBJ1-5; no clear D. The CDR3 covers 14 residues. CDR1 GTSNPN and CDR2 SVGIG come from the germline V gene (reference sequence). The V end lost 1 base, the J end lost 2 bases, and 9 bases lay between the germline ends. The CDR3 DNA sequence: TGTGCCTGGAGTGGGGGAAGTGGCAATCAGCCCCAGCATTTT. The encoded protein is CAWSGGSGNQPQHF.

This clonotype was picked up many times. The chain has TRBV20-1 and TRBJ2-1; D is possibly TRBD2 (6 bases). V lost 3 bases, J lost 0 bases, and 21 bases lay in between. This CDR3 is 18 amino acids long. Germline values: CDR1 DFQATT, CDR2 SNEGSKA (reference sequence). For the CDR3, the DNA is TGCAGTGCTAGTAAGTTTGACGGGAGTACCTTCTCCTACAATGAGCAGTTCTTC. Its translation: CSASKFDGSTFSYNEQFF.

This clonotype has a count of ten or more. This chain joins TRBV18 and TRBJ1-2; D is uncertain. The CDR3 has 13 amino acids. Germline CDR1 is KGHSH and CDR2 is LQKENI. V was cut by 3 bases and J by 2 bases, with 7 bases left in between. CDR3 in DNA: TGTGCCAGCTCACCGGCTGCCAACTATGGCTACACCTTC. Its translation: CASSPAANYGYTF.

The V gene is TRBV25-1, the J gene TRBJ2-3; 7 bases align to TRBD1. Germline loops: CDR1 MGHDK, CDR2 SYGVNS. The V gene end was trimmed by 2 bases and the J gene end by 1 base; junction bases not matched to a gene: 3. The CDR3 consists of 15 residues. The CDR3 reads CASSELGQGTDTQYF. The CDR3, as DNA: TGTGCCAGCAGTGAACTCGGACAGGGCACAGATACGCAGTATTTT.

This clonotype was seen repeatedly, ten times or more. The genes are TRBV27 and TRBJ2-7; TRBD1 matches at 8 bases. V was pared by 4 bases and J by 2 bases, with 13 bases of the junction left unmatched. The germline V gene encodes CDR1 MNHEY and CDR2 SMNVEV (reference sequence). The CDR3 totals 17 residues. In DNA form, the CDR3 reads TGTGCCAGCAGTTCGGGACGGTCCGGGACAGGACCCTACGAGCAGTACTTC. Translating gives CASSSGRSGTGPYEQYF.

In regard to this clonotype: A much more abundant neighbour one base away suggests this may be a read error. This chain links TRBV30 with TRBJ2-2; 9 bases are shared with TRBD1. Germline CDR1 GTSNPN, CDR2 SVGIG (reference sequence). There are 16 residues in the CDR3. The CDR3 nucleotides read TGTGCCTGGAGTGCCAGACAGGGGGGAGGTACCGGGGGGCTGTTTTTT. Protein sequence: CAWSARQGGGTGGLFF.

The chain links TRBV7-6 to TRBJ2-2; 8 positions match TRBD2. V gave up 2 bases and J gave up 6 bases; unmatched junction bases: 8. Germline V gives CDR1 SGHVS, CDR2 FNYEAQ. The CDR3 sequence is 16 residues long. CDR3 coding DNA: TGTGCCAGCAGCTTACAGGGACTAGTGTTTTCCGGGGAGCTGTTTTTT. This translates into CASSLQGLVFSGELFF.

This clonotype showed up many times. This chain joins TRBV2 and TRBJ2-1, with D tentatively TRBD1 or TRBD2 (6 bases each). Deletions cut 3 bases from V and 8 bases from J, with 20 bases between. Germline values: CDR1 SNHLY, CDR2 FYNNEI. CDR3 length: 16 residues. CDR3 residues: CASSDGGRGLVHEQFF. The CDR3 coding sequence is TGTGCCAGCAGTGACGGGGGCCGGGGTCTTGTCCATGAGCAGTTCTTC.

The count of this clonotype is one. The chain couples TRBV12-3 or TRBV12-4 to TRBJ1-5, with TRBD1 matching 8 bases. The CDR3 has 14 residues. Losses at the gene ends were 6 bases for V and 6 bases for J; bases not matched to a gene: 7. CDR3 DNA sequence: TGTGCCAGCAGCCAGGGGGCTTACATTCAGCCCCAGCATTTT. This sequence encodes CASSQGAYIQPQHF.

Many counts were recorded for this clonotype. The chain carries TRBV7-3 and TRBJ2-1; D possibly matches TRBD1 or TRBD2 (6 bases each). This CDR3 is built from 15 residues. From germline, CDR1 is SGHTA and CDR2 FQGTGA. The ends were cut back, 3 bases at V and 7 bases at J, with 16 bases in the middle. This CDR3 reads CASSFSGGGRNEQFF. CDR3 nucleotides: TGTGCCAGCAGCTTTTCCGGGGGCGGAAGAAATGAGCAGTTCTTC.

There are a few counts of this clonotype. The genes are TRBV6-2 or TRBV6-3 and TRBJ1-1, with TRBD1 as a possible D gene (5 bases). V was pared by 6 bases and J by 4 bases, with 18 bases between. The CDR3 covers 15 residues. The V gene's germline CDR1 is MNHEY and CDR2 SVGEGT. The CDR3 DNA is TGTGCCAGCAGACGGACGGGGTCCGGGGGCACTGAAGCTTTCTTT. Its protein is CASRRTGSGGTEAFF.

The chain employs TRBV29-1 and TRBJ1-2; unclear D gene. Germline CDR1 is SQVTM and CDR2 is ANQGSEA. The V and J ends lost 7 bases and 5 bases respectively, with 11 bases between them. The CDR3 covers 11 residues. The CDR3 DNA sequence: TGCAGCGGCACGACGGATTATGGCTACACCTTC. Its translation: CSGTTDYGYTF.

On this clonotype: One junction end disagrees with the germline gene, perhaps due to a read error. V and J are TRBV24-1 and TRBJ2-2; D tentatively reads TRBD1 or TRBD2 (6 bases each). Germline assignment: CDR1 KGHDR and CDR2 SFDVKD. CDR3 length equals 18 residues. CDR3 amino acids: CATRGGKSTPANTGELFF. Here the CDR3 DNA reads TGTGCCACCAGGGGGGGCAAGTCAACTCCTGCAAACACCGGGGAGCTGTTTTTC.

In its sample, this clonotype was seen many times. The CDR3 spells CASSLETAYEQYF. In DNA, the CDR3 is TGTGCCAGCAGCTTAGAAACAGCCTACGAGCAGTACTTC. The chain employs TRBV11-2 and TRBJ2-7; D call uncertain. Germline values: CDR1 SGHAT, CDR2 FQNNGV. This CDR3 has 13 residues. V lost 0 bases and J lost 2, with 5 bases in between. The entire variable domain, with the rest obtained from reference TRBV11-2 and TRBJ2-7, is as follows: EAGVAQSPRYKIIEKRQSVAFWCNPISGHATLYWYQQILGQGPKLLIQFQNNGVVDDSQLPKDRFSAERLKGVDSTLKIQPAKLEDSAVYLCASSLETAYEQYFGPGTRLTVT.

This clonotype has more than one count but fewer than ten. The V gene is TRBV27, the J gene TRBJ1-5, with 10 nucleotides matching TRBD1. This CDR3 comprises 17 residues. The V segment lost 5 bases and the J segment 4 bases; nucleotides outside the gene matches: 11. The V gene's germline CDR1 is MNHEY and CDR2 SMNVEV (reference sequence). CDR3: CASSLRQGAANNQPQHF. The CDR3 DNA is TGTGCCAGCAGTCTAAGACAGGGGGCGGCTAATAATCAGCCCCAGCATTTT.

The rearrangement uses TRBV5-5 and TRBJ2-7; D ambiguous. The CDR3 is 16 amino acids. Trimming stripped 2 bases from V and 2 bases from J, with 17 bases between. The V gene's germline CDR1 is SGHKS and CDR2 YYEKEE (reference sequence). The CDR3 DNA follows: TGTGCCAGCAGCTTCGTCCTGAGCGACACACCCTACGAGCAGTACTTC. It encodes CASSFVLSDTPYEQYF.

This chain joins TRBV28 and TRBJ2-3, with 8 positions matching TRBD2. Unmatched junction bases numbered 18, after V lost 6 bases and J lost 4 bases. Germline CDR1 MDHEN, CDR2 SYDVKM. This CDR3 comprises 18 residues. The CDR3 DNA follows: TGTGCCAGCAGGGTCGTTGCGGGAGGAGCTTTTGGCGCAGATACGCAGTATTTT. It is translated as CASRVVAGGAFGADTQYF.

This clonotype was found many times. The V gene is TRBV5-1, the J gene TRBJ2-1, with 11 bases lining up with TRBD2. This CDR3 has 16 amino acids. Trimming took 4 bases from V and 7 from J; bases not matched to a gene: 10. Looked up from germline, CDR1 is SGHRS and CDR2 is YFSETQ. CDR3 coding DNA: TGCGCCAGCAGCCCGGGGCGAACTAGCGGGAGTAATGAGCAGTTCTTC. It encodes CASSPGRTSGSNEQFF.

This clonotype showed up many times. The V and J genes are TRBV5-1 and TRBJ1-3; no firm D call. CDR3 length: 15 residues. V was cut by 3 bases and J by 0 bases, with 10 bases left in between. The germline V gene has CDR1 SGHRS and CDR2 YFSETQ. CDR3 in DNA: TGCGCCAGCAGCTCGAGGACCGGCTCTGGAAACACCATATATTTT. Translating gives CASSSRTGSGNTIYF. Based on the CDR3 plus reference TRBV5-1 and TRBJ1-3, the full variable domain is KAGVTQTPRYLIKTRGQQVTLSCSPISGHRSVSWYQQTPGQGLQFLFEYFSETQRNKGNFPGRFSGRQFSNSRSEMNVSTLELGDSALYLCASSSRTGSGNTIYFGEGSWLTVV.

This clonotype occurred many times. This chain joins TRBV5-1 and TRBJ1-1; no firm D call. With 1 base removed from V and 5 bases from J, the gap between germline ends came to 12 bases. The CDR3 runs 14 residues. Germline CDR1 is SGHRS and CDR2 is YFSETQ. Here the CDR3 DNA reads TGCGCCAGCAGCTTGCGAGCTTTTGGGACTGAAGCTTTCTTT. Its protein is CASSLRAFGTEAFF.

This clonotype was picked up a small number of times. V is TRBV25-1 and J is TRBJ2-2, with 8 bases identical to TRBD1. The germline gives CDR1 MGHDK, CDR2 SYGVNS. V lost 3 bases and J lost 1; bases outside the gene matches: 7. This CDR3 spans 17 amino acids. CDR3 DNA: TGTGCCAGCAGTGATCGTGGTGGACAGGGGAACACCGGGGAGCTGTTTTTT. Translating it yields CASSDRGGQGNTGELFF.

This clonotype came up many times. The genes are TRBV5-1 and TRBJ2-2, with 13 bases that match TRBD2. J was trimmed by 4 bases and V by 4 bases; bases with no gene match: 7. Germline CDR1 SGHRS, CDR2 YFSETQ. This CDR3 contains 17 residues. The CDR3 here is CASSPRTSGSITGELFF. CDR3 nucleotides: TGCGCCAGCAGCCCAAGGACTAGCGGGAGTATCACCGGGGAGCTGTTTTTT.

This clonotype has at least ten counts. The chain links TRBV7-3 to TRBJ1-2; no clear D gene. The CDR3 sequence is 13 residues long. Trimming pared 3 bases from V and 7 bases from J, leaving 12 bases between. The germline V gene encodes CDR1 SGHTA and CDR2 FQGTGA. CDR3 in DNA: TGTGCCAGCAGCTTCTATAGGTCGGGTGGCTACACCTTC. This codes for CASSFYRSGGYTF.